These T cell receptor beta chains were read from a single sample in a study of blood T cell repertoires in COVID-19. Profiling relied on immunoSEQ multiplex PCR, and the TCRdb table lists in-frame clones only, not all of them. The sample has roughly 70,000 clones, nearly 90% seen once. Sequenced input: peripheral blood. The origin of the receptors is a man in his sixties or seventies with active or convalescent COVID-19. Both conserved end residues are part of each CDR3. D genes are given only for firm matches. Clone size, where shown, is once, few, many, or a class for clones that have expanded.

V: TRBV7-7
D: NA
size: NA
length: 16
J: TRBJ2-7
DNA: TGTGCCAGCAGCCCCTTGGTCGGGGGGCTAGGGTACGAGCAGTACTTC
CDR3: CASSPLVGGLGYEQYF

V: TRBV29-1
D: NA
size: NA
length: 12
J: TRBJ2-5
DNA: TGCAGCGTTGGGAGGGTGGGAGAGACCCAGTACTTC
CDR3: CSVGRVGETQYF

V: TRBV5-1
D: NA
size: NA
length: 14
J: TRBJ2-2
DNA: TGCGCCAGCACCCCGGGACAGAACACCGGGGAGCTGTTTTTT
CDR3: CASTPGQNTGELFF

V: TRBV4-1
D: NA
size: once
length: 14
J: TRBJ1-2
DNA: TGCGCCAGCAGCCAATCCGGGACACTTTCAGTCTACACCTTC
CDR3: CASSQSGTLSVYTF

V: TRBV18
D: NA
size: NA
length: 16
J: TRBJ1-4
DNA: TGTGCCAGCTCAGCCACTCGACAGGCAACTAATGAAAAACTGTTTTTT
CDR3: CASSATRQATNEKLFF

V: TRBV7-8
D: TRBD1
size: NA
length: 16
J: TRBJ1-4
DNA: TGTGCCAGCAGCCAAAGGACAGGCTCACCCCCTGGAAAACTGTTTTTT
CDR3: CASSQRTGSPPGKLFF

V: TRBV20-1
D: NA
size: NA
length: 11
J: TRBJ2-3
DNA: TGCAGTGCTGGGCGCACAGATACGCAGTATTTT
CDR3: CSAGRTDTQYF

V: TRBV11-2
D: TRBD2
size: NA
length: 17
J: TRBJ2-5
DNA: TGTGCCAGCAGCTTTATGGGACTAGCGGGAGCTCAAGAGACCCAGTACTTC
CDR3: CASSFMGLAGAQETQYF

V: TRBV20-1
D: TRBD2
size: NA
length: 14
J: TRBJ2-7
DNA: TGCAGTGCTAGTCAGGCTAGCGGGAGTGGCTGGCAGTACTTC
CDR3: CSASQASGSGWQYF

V: TRBV30
D: NA
size: few
length: 14
J: TRBJ1-4
DNA: TGTGCCTGGAGTCAGACATGGGGCTTTGAAAAACTGTTTTTT
CDR3: CAWSQTWGFEKLFF

V: TRBV7-3
D: NA
size: NA
length: 19
J: TRBJ1-1
DNA: TGTGCCAGCAGCGCCGAAACGAATCGGCCAGGCGGGGATAACACTGAAGCTTTCTTT
CDR3: CASSAETNRPGGDNTEAFF

V: TRBV19
D: TRBD1
size: NA
length: 15
J: TRBJ2-1
DNA: TGTGCCAGTAGTACGGGACAGGGCAACTACAATGAGCAGTTCTTC
CDR3: CASSTGQGNYNEQFF

V: TRBV30
D: NA
size: NA
length: 12
J: TRBJ1-2
DNA: TGTGCCTGGAGTAGCCAGGTGGGCGGCTACACCTTC
CDR3: CAWSSQVGGYTF

V: TRBV7-2
D: NA
size: once
length: 15
J: TRBJ2-3
DNA: TGTGCCAGCAGCTTTCAAGCGGGCGGCACAGATACGCAGTATTTT
CDR3: CASSFQAGGTDTQYF

V: TRBV18
D: NA
size: NA
length: 13
J: TRBJ1-2
DNA: TGTGCCAGCTCACCAAAGGAGGGGCTCGGCTACACCTTC
CDR3: CASSPKEGLGYTF

V: TRBV29-1
D: TRBD1
size: NA
length: 14
J: TRBJ1-2
DNA: TGCAGCGTTGTATTAGGACAGGGACTCCATGGCTACACCTTC
CDR3: CSVVLGQGLHGYTF

V: TRBV19
D: NA
size: NA
length: 13
J: TRBJ1-1
DNA: TGTGCCAGTAGCTACAGGGATAACACTGAAGCTTTCTTT
CDR3: CASSYRDNTEAFF

V: TRBV11-3
D: NA
size: NA
length: 15
J: TRBJ2-1
DNA: TGTGCCAGCAGCTCGGGGGGAGGTTACAGGGATGAGCAGTTCTTC
CDR3: CASSSGGGYRDEQFF

V: TRBV27
D: TRBD1
size: NA
length: 16
J: TRBJ1-2
DNA: TGTGCCAGCAGTTTAACTTCCGGGACAGGGTTCTATGGCTACACCTTC
CDR3: CASSLTSGTGFYGYTF

V: TRBV5-1
D: TRBD1
size: NA
length: 13
J: TRBJ2-7
DNA: TGCGCCAGCAGCGGGACAGGGGTTTACGAGCAGTACTTC
CDR3: CASSGTGVYEQYF

V: TRBV11-2
D: NA
size: few
length: 15
J: TRBJ2-2
DNA: TGTGCCAGCAGTGCGGACAGCTTGAACACCGGGGAGCTGTTTTTT
CDR3: CASSADSLNTGELFF

V: TRBV3-1/TRBV3-2
D: NA
size: NA
length: 14
J: TRBJ1-4
DNA: TGTGCCAGCAGCCAAGATTTGAGTAATGAAAAACTGTTTTTT
CDR3: CASSQDLSNEKLFF

V: TRBV29-1
D: NA
size: NA
length: 13
J: TRBJ1-1
DNA: TGCAGCGTTGCGACAGGAGTTAACACTGAAGCTTTCTTT
CDR3: CSVATGVNTEAFF

V: TRBV28
D: TRBD1
size: once
length: 13
J: TRBJ1-2
DNA: TGTGCCAGCAGATCAACAGGGGTGGATGGCTACACCTTC
CDR3: CASRSTGVDGYTF

V: TRBV3-1/TRBV3-2
D: NA
size: NA
length: 13
J: TRBJ2-7
DNA: TGTGCCAGCAGCCTTTGGACATCCTACGAGCAGTACTTC
CDR3: CASSLWTSYEQYF

V: TRBV10-1
D: TRBD1
size: NA
length: 17
J: TRBJ2-1
DNA: TGCGCCAGCAGTGACATGGGACAGCCAACCTCCTACAATGAGCAGTTCTTC
CDR3: CASSDMGQPTSYNEQFF

V: TRBV5-3
D: TRBD1
size: NA
length: 16
J: TRBJ1-5
DNA: TGTGCCAGAAGCCCATGGACAGGGGTAGGCAATCAGCCCCAGCATTTT
CDR3: CARSPWTGVGNQPQHF

V: TRBV12-3/TRBV12-4
D: NA
size: NA
length: 12
J: TRBJ1-3
DNA: TGTGCCAGCAGCCGCGGAGGGGACACCATATATTTT
CDR3: CASSRGGDTIYF

V: TRBV2
D: NA
size: NA
length: 14
J: TRBJ1-2
DNA: TGTGCCAGCAGCCCTAACCCGGACACCTATGGCTACACCTTC
CDR3: CASSPNPDTYGYTF

V: TRBV7-3
D: TRBD1
size: NA
length: 16
J: TRBJ2-1
DNA: TGTGCCAGCAGCCCCCTTCCGGGACAGGGTAGCAATGAGCAGTTCTTC
CDR3: CASSPLPGQGSNEQFF

V: TRBV6-5
D: TRBD2
size: NA
length: 13
J: TRBJ2-1
DNA: TGTGCCAGCAGTCGACTAGCGGGAGAGGTGCAGTTCTTC
CDR3: CASSRLAGEVQFF

V: TRBV4-1
D: NA
size: NA
length: 16
J: TRBJ2-1
DNA: TGCGCCAGCAGCCAATCCCACGGGCGGGAATACAATGAGCAGTTCTTC
CDR3: CASSQSHGREYNEQFF

V: TRBV6-5
D: TRBD1
size: NA
length: 14
J: TRBJ1-3
DNA: TGTGCCAGCAGAAACAGGGGTTCCGGAAACACCATATATTTT
CDR3: CASRNRGSGNTIYF

V: TRBV6-4
D: TRBD1
size: few
length: 15
J: TRBJ1-6
DNA: TGTGCCAGCAGTGACCTAGGCCAGGGGGATTCACCCCTCCACTTT
CDR3: CASSDLGQGDSPLHF

V: TRBV29-1
D: TRBD2
size: NA
length: 17
J: TRBJ2-1
DNA: TGCAGCGTTGATTCGAGCGGGAGGACCTTCTCCTACAATGAGCAGTTCTTC
CDR3: CSVDSSGRTFSYNEQFF

V: TRBV10-2
D: TRBD1
size: NA
length: 14
J: TRBJ1-1
DNA: TGCGCCAGCACTGGGATACAGGGGGCCGCTGAAGCTTTCTTT
CDR3: CASTGIQGAAEAFF

V: TRBV11-2
D: NA
size: NA
length: 15
J: TRBJ1-2
DNA: TGTGCCAGCAGCACCCCCGGGAAGGTCGACTATGGCTACACCTTC
CDR3: CASSTPGKVDYGYTF

V: TRBV18
D: NA
size: once
length: 14
J: TRBJ2-7
DNA: TGTGCCAGCTCACCACCGGTACATTCCTACGAGCAGTACTTC
CDR3: CASSPPVHSYEQYF

V: TRBV5-1
D: NA
size: NA
length: 14
J: TRBJ2-3
DNA: TGCGCCAGCAGTGATGCTCGACTCACAGATACGCAGTATTTT
CDR3: CASSDARLTDTQYF

V: TRBV28
D: NA
size: once
length: 15
J: TRBJ2-1
DNA: TGTGCCAGCAGCGGCAGCGGGTCCTCCTACAATGAGCAGTTCTTC
CDR3: CASSGSGSSYNEQFF

V: TRBV5-1
D: TRBD1
size: NA
length: 16
J: TRBJ2-1
DNA: TGCGCCAGCAGCTCCTTGGACAGGGACTCCTACAATGAGCAGTTCTTC
CDR3: CASSSLDRDSYNEQFF

V: TRBV5-6
D: TRBD2
size: NA
length: 16
J: TRBJ2-5
DNA: TGTGCCAGCAGCTGGGGGACTAGCGGGAAGGGAGAGACCCAGTACTTC
CDR3: CASSWGTSGKGETQYF

V: TRBV20-1
D: NA
size: NA
length: 17
J: TRBJ2-2
DNA: TGCAGTGCTAGTCAGGGTAGTAGGGCGCGGGGCCCCGGGGAGCTGTTTTTT
CDR3: CSASQGSRARGPGELFF

V: TRBV5-4
D: TRBD1
size: NA
length: 13
J: TRBJ2-5
DNA: TGTGCCAGCAGCTCGACAGGGGTCGAGACCCAGTACTTC
CDR3: CASSSTGVETQYF

V: TRBV28
D: NA
size: NA
length: 15
J: TRBJ2-1
DNA: TGTGCCAGCAGACCTCTAGCGAACCCCTTCAATGAGCAGTTCTTC
CDR3: CASRPLANPFNEQFF

V: TRBV10-3
D: TRBD1
size: NA
length: 15
J: TRBJ2-3
DNA: TGTGCCATCAGACAGGACAGGGGGAGCACAGATACGCAGTATTTT
CDR3: CAIRQDRGSTDTQYF

V: TRBV7-8
D: NA
size: NA
length: 13
J: TRBJ1-1
DNA: TGTGCCACCCGCCGGGGGGCCAACACTGAAGCTTTCTTT
CDR3: CATRRGANTEAFF

V: TRBV27
D: NA
size: NA
length: 13
J: TRBJ2-2
DNA: TGTGCCAGCAGTATACAGGGAGACGGGGAGCTGTTTTTT
CDR3: CASSIQGDGELFF

V: TRBV29-1
D: NA
size: once
length: 13
J: TRBJ1-6
DNA: TGCAGCGTGTCCGGTAGTCGCAATTCACCCCTCCACTTT
CDR3: CSVSGSRNSPLHF

V: TRBV5-1
D: NA
size: NA
length: 16
J: TRBJ2-3
DNA: TGCGCCAGCAGCTTGGTTTGGTCACTAGACATTGATACGCAGTATTTT
CDR3: CASSLVWSLDIDTQYF

V: TRBV10-3
D: NA
size: NA
length: 14
J: TRBJ1-1
DNA: TGTGCCATCAGGTCCTCGGGGGTGGACACTGAAGCTTTCTTT
CDR3: CAIRSSGVDTEAFF

V: TRBV15
D: TRBD1
size: NA
length: 17
J: TRBJ1-5
DNA: TGTGCCACCAGCTCCCATCCAGGGGGCCTCGGCAATCAGCCCCAGCATTTT
CDR3: CATSSHPGGLGNQPQHF

V: TRBV18
D: TRBD1
size: NA
length: 13
J: TRBJ1-2
DNA: TGTGCCAGCTCATCGGGACAGGGGAATGGCTACACCTTC
CDR3: CASSSGQGNGYTF

V: TRBV14
D: NA
size: NA
length: 16
J: TRBJ2-2
DNA: TGTGCCAGCAGCCGGGACAACCTCCTGACCACCGGGGAGCTGTTTTTT
CDR3: CASSRDNLLTTGELFF

V: TRBV2
D: NA
size: NA
length: 14
J: TRBJ2-2
DNA: TGTGCCAGCAAAGGCCAGGCGGAGGCCGGGGAGCTGTTTTTT
CDR3: CASKGQAEAGELFF